One TCR beta chain is described in this entry. Germline V gives CDR1 SGHTA, CDR2 FQGNSA. This CDR3 spans 21 amino acids. Trimming removed 0 bases from V and 0 bases from J; junction bases left unmatched: 15. The source of the sample is a study of beta chain features in type 1 diabetes. The entirety of the isolated RNA underwent reverse transcription, so expressed TCRB transcripts were sequenced. It was found that naive, central memory and regulatory T cell samples averaged about 3.4 million reads. Produced via immunoSEQ multiplex PCR; TCRdb's table is partial and in-frame only. The table includes hundreds of thousands of clones, around 10% detected once.

Sequencing was performed on naive CD4+ T cells from blood. This chain uses TRBV7-2 with TRBJ2-1; TRBD2 agrees at 9 bases. This clonotype originated in a woman aged 18-35 years in good health. For the CDR3, the DNA is TGTGCCAGCAGCTTAGCGCGGGTGACTAGCGGTCCTAGGAGCTCCTACAATGAGCAGTTCTTC. Residues: CASSLARVTSGPRSSYNEQFF.